The 2 T cell receptor beta chains in this list originate from one sample, sequenced in a study of lymphopenia after photon versus proton radiotherapy. The table came from immunoSEQ multiplex PCR; TCRdb's copy has only in-frame clones and leaves some out. Of more than 35,000 clones in the sample, under 90% were seen once. The specimen comprised peripheral blood, sampled from a patient treated with photon-based radiotherapy. These receptors all come from a man aged 45-65 years with gastric cancer.

The CDR3 sequence: CASSLATAGQSEAFF. The CDR3 nucleotides read TGTGCCAGCAGCTTAGCGACGGCTGGACAGTCTGAAGCTTTCTTT. This chain joins TRBV7-6 and TRBJ1-1; possibly TRBD1 for D (6 bases). Deletions cut 0 bases from V and 6 bases from J, with 14 bases between. The CDR3 extends over 15 amino acids. Per germline, CDR1 SGHVS and CDR2 FNYEAQ.

This chain uses TRBV10-1 with TRBJ2-7; TRBD1 matches 9 bases. The ends lost 8 bases at V and 3 bases at J; junction bases unmatched: 2. Germline values: CDR1 WNHNN, CDR2 SYGVQD (reference sequence). The CDR3 is made up of 12 amino acids. DNA for the CDR3: TGCGCCAGCGGGACAGGGAGCTACGAGCAGTACTTC. Translating gives CASGTGSYEQYF.